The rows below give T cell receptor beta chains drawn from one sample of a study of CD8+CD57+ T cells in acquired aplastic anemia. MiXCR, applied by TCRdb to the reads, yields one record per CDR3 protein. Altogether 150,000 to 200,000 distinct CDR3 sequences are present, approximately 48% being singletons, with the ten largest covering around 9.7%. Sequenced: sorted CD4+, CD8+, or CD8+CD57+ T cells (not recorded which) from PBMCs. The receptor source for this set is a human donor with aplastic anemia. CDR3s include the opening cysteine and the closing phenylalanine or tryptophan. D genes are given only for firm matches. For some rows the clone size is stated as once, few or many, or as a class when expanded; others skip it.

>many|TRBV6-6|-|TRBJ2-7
TGTGCCAGCAGTTACTCCGACAGGACTACGACGCGCCAGTACTTC
CASSYSDRTTTRQYF
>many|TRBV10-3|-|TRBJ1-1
TGTGCCATCAGTGACGGGGGGCGGAACACTGAAGCTTTCTTT
CAISDGGRNTEAFF
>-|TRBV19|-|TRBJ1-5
TGTGCTAGAGATGGGGGGGCAGGCAATCAGCCCCAGCATTTT
CARDGGAGNQPQHF
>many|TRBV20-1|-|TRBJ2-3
TGCAGTGCTAGAAAGGGAGGTTTAACAGATACGCAGTATTTT
CSARKGGLTDTQYF
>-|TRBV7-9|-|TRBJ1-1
TGTGCCAGCCGTGGCGGAGAGACTGAAGCTTTCTTT
CASRGGETEAFF
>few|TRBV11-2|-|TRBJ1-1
TGTGCCAGCAGCCAAGTACCCTCGGGGCTCACTGAAGCTTTCTTT
CASSQVPSGLTEAFF
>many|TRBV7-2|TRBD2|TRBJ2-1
TGTGCCAGCAGCCTTTCGACTAGCGACGATGAGCAGTTCTTC
CASSLSTSDDEQFF
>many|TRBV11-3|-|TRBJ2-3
TGTGCCAGCAGCCCTTGGGTGGGGAGCACAGATACGCAGTATTTT
CASSPWVGSTDTQYF
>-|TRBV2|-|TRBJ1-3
TGTGCCAGCAGAGCAGGGGTTGGAAACACCATATATTTT
CASRAGVGNTIYF
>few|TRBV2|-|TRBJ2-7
TGTGCCAGCAGTGACAGGGGATTGGACGAGCAGTACTTC
CASSDRGLDEQYF
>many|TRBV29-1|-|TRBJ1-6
TGCAGCGTTCTAGCATATCTGGCCTATAATTCACCCCTCCACTTT
CSVLAYLAYNSPLHF
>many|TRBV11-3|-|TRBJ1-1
TGTGCCAGCAGCTTAGTTCCAGGGACTGAAGCTTTCTTT
CASSLVPGTEAFF
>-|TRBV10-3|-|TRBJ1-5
TGTGCCATGAGAGACAGGACTTATAGCAATCAGCCCCAGCATTTT
CAMRDRTYSNQPQHF
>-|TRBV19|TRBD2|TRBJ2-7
TGTGCCAGTAGTGGGACTACCTCCGTCTACGAGCAGTACTTC
CASSGTTSVYEQYF
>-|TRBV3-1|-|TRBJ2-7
TGTGCCAGCAGCTTAGCAACAGGGATCTCCTACGAGCAGTACTTC
CASSLATGISYEQYF
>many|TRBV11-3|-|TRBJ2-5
TGTGCCAGCAGCCCCCGCGGGTTCGGAGAGACCCAGTACTTC
CASSPRGFGETQYF
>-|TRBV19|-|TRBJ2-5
TGTGCCAGTAGTATAGATCGTCGGTCCTTGGATAGAGAGACCCAGTACTTC
CASSIDRRSLDRETQYF
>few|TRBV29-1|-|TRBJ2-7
TGCAGCGTTGAAGATCGGACAGCCTACGAGCAGTACTTC
CSVEDRTAYEQYF
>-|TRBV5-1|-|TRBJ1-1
TGCGCCAGCAGCCCCACGCTGAGGAACACTGAAGCTTTCTTT
CASSPTLRNTEAFF
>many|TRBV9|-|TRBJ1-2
TGTGCCAGCAGCCGGGATTACTATGGCTACACCTTC
CASSRDYYGYTF
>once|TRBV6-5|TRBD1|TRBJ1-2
TGTGCCAGCAGTTACTGGAGACAGGGAAGCTCTGGCTACACCTTC
CASSYWRQGSSGYTF
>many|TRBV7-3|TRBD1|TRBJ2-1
TGTGCCAGCAGCTTAGGAACAGGGGTGTACAATGAGCAGTTCTTC
CASSLGTGVYNEQFF
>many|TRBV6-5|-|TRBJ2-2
TGTGCCAGCAGTTACACTCCCTCAGGGAGGAGCGGGGAGCTGTTTTTT
CASSYTPSGRSGELFF
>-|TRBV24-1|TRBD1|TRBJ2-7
TGTGCCACCAGTGACGCTGGACAGGGCTTCTACGAGCAGTACTTC
CATSDAGQGFYEQYF
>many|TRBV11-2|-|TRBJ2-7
TGTGCCAGCAGCTCCACCCCCTCAGGGGTCCACGAGCAGTACTTC
CASSSTPSGVHEQYF
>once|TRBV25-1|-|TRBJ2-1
TGTGCCAGCAGTGAATATAACCGAGTCAATGAGCAGTTCTTC
CASSEYNRVNEQFF
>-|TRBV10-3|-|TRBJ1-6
TGTGCCATCAGTAGGGACGGTTATTCACCCCTCCACTTT
CAISRDGYSPLHF
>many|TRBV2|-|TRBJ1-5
TGTGCCAGCAGTGGGGGGGGATTCGGGCAGCCCCAGCATTTT
CASSGGGFGQPQHF
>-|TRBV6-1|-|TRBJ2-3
TGTGCCAGCAGGCCGGGCCCCCGTGTCGATACGCAGTATTTT
CASRPGPRVDTQYF
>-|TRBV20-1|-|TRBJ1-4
TGCAGTGCGCCGGGCCTAGGGAAGCAGGGGGAAAAACTGTTTTTT
CSAPGLGKQGEKLFF
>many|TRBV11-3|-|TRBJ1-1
TGTGCCAGCAGTCCTGCGGACGGGTTGGGTGAAGCTTTCTTT
CASSPADGLGEAFF
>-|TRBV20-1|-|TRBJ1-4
TGCAGTGCGGGAGGAGAACTAAATGAAAAACTGTTTTTT
CSAGGELNEKLFF
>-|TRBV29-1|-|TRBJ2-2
TGCAGCGTTGGATTGGGTGGTGTGGCTACCGGGGAGCTGTTTTTT
CSVGLGGVATGELFF
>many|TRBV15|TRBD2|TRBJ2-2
TGTGCCACCAGCGCCACTAGCGGGAGGGCCGGAACCGGGGAGCTGTTTTTT
CATSATSGRAGTGELFF
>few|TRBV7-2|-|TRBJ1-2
TGTGCCAGCAGCTTCGATAACGATGGCTACACCTTC
CASSFDNDGYTF
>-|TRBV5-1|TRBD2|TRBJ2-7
TGCGCCAGCAGCTCACCGACTAGCGGGAGGTACGAGCAGTACTTC
CASSSPTSGRYEQYF
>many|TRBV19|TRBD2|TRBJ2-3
TGTGCCAGTAGTACCCAGCGGGGAACAGATACGCAGTATTTT
CASSTQRGTDTQYF
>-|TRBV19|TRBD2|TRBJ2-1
TGTGCCAGTAGTATGGGTGGGGGGGGTGAGCAGTTCTTC
CASSMGGGGEQFF
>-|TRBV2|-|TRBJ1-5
TGTGCCAGCGGGGGAAACAATCAGCCCCAGCATTTT
CASGGNNQPQHF
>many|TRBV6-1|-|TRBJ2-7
TGTGCCAGCAGTGAAGCGCATAGTTACCTCTACGAGCAGTACTTC
CASSEAHSYLYEQYF
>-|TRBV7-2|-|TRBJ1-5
TGTGCCAGCAGCTTAGGGCCTAGACAGCCCCAGCATTTT
CASSLGPRQPQHF
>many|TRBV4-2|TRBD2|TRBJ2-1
TGTGCCAGCAGCCAAAAGGGGACGGGAGGATATGAGCAGTTCTTC
CASSQKGTGGYEQFF
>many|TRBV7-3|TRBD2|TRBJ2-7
TGTGCCAGCAGCGCAGGACTAGCGGGAGGTGGCGAGCAGTACTTC
CASSAGLAGGGEQYF
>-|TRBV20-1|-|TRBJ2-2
TGCAGTGCTATGGGGGCTCGCCGAAACACCGGGGAGCTGTTTTTT
CSAMGARRNTGELFF
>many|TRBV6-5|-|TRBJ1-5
TGTGCCAGCAGTTACGGGGGGGTTAGCAATCAGCCCCAGCATTTT
CASSYGGVSNQPQHF
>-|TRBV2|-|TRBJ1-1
TGTGCCAGCAGGGTCGGCGGGCAGGACACTGAAGCTTTCTTT
CASRVGGQDTEAFF
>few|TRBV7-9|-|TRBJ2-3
TGTGCCAGCAGCTTTCACGGGGATACGCAGTATTTT
CASSFHGDTQYF
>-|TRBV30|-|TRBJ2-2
TGTGCCTGGAGTGGGCGGGAGAACACCGGGGAGCTGTTTTTT
CAWSGRENTGELFF
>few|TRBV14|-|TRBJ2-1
TGTGCCAGCAGCCAAGTACCCGTAGCCCCCCATGAGCAGTTCTTC
CASSQVPVAPHEQFF
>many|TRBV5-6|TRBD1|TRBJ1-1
TGTGCCAGCAGGCGGACAGGGGGCCTTAACACTGAAGCTTTCTTT
CASRRTGGLNTEAFF
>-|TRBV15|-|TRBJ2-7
TGTGCCACCAGCGGGGTGGTGGGCCGACTCTCCTACGAGCAGTACTTC
CATSGVVGRLSYEQYF
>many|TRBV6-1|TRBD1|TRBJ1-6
TGTGCCAGCACCCTACAGGGGGTGGCTAATTCACCCCTCCACTTT
CASTLQGVANSPLHF
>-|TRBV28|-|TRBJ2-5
TGTGCCAGCCGTACCGGGGCGGGAGAGACCCAGTACTTC
CASRTGAGETQYF